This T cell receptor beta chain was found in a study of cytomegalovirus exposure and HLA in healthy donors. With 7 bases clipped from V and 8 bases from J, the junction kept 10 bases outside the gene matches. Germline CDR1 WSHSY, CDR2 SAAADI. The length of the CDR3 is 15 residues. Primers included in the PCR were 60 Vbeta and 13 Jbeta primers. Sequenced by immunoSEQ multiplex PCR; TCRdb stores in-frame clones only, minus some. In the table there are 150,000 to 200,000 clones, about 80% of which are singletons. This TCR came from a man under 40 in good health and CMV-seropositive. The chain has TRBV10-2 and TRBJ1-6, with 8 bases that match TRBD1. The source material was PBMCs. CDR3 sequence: CASTDRQGRYSPLHF. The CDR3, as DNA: TGCGCCAGCACAGATAGACAGGGGAGGTATTCACCCCTCCACTTT.